This entry describes one T cell receptor (beta chain). There are 15 residues in the CDR3. V gave up 5 bases and J gave up 7 bases; unmatched junction bases: 13. Germline V gene lookup returns CDR1 MDHEN and CDR2 SYDVKM. The data stem from a study of blood T cell repertoires in COVID-19. The table came from immunoSEQ multiplex PCR; TCRdb's copy has only in-frame clones and leaves some out. Of about 190,000 clones in the sample, roughly 80% were seen once. Those enrolled, adults aged roughly 18 to 95 years, came from around 24 US areas. Material for sequencing was PBMCs or T cells enriched from blood (not recorded which). This chain links TRBV28 with TRBJ2-7; 8 bases fit TRBD1. The source of this sequence is a woman aged 30 to 39 who had recovered from COVID-19. In DNA, the CDR3 is TGTGCCAGCAGTCCCCCAGCCAGGGGGCATCGGGAGCAGTACTTC. Encoded protein: CASSPPARGHREQYF.